The present TCR beta chain was sequenced within a study of early T cells in non-severe SARS-CoV-2 infection. General study points: Lookups in VDJdb leaned toward anti-spike CD8 responses and missed private and CD4 specificities.

There are a few counts of this clonotype. Antigen specificity is unknown. Germline V gives CDR1 SEHNR, CDR2 FQNEAQ (reference sequence). The length of the CDR3 is 11 residues. V shed 6 bases and J shed 10 bases, with 10 bases lying between them. Researchers attached unique molecular identifiers to individual cDNA molecules. TCRdb ran MiXCR on the 5' RACE reads and lists one entry per CDR3 protein. Of 100,000 or so distinct CDR3 sequences in the sample, around 12% are singletons; the top ten hold approximately 6%. Sequencing was done on a sample of whole blood. The TCR sequence derives from an adult who was a healthcare worker with PCR-confirmed SARS-CoV-2 infection or an uninfected control (not recorded which). V and J are TRBV7-9 and TRBJ2-1; D not certain. The CDR3 loop reads CASSLFGEQFF. The CDR3 DNA is TGTGCCAGCAGTCTCTTTGGCGAGCAGTTCTTC.